Listed below are T cell receptor beta chains from one sample, sequenced in a study of blood T cell repertoires in COVID-19. Clones were read by immunoSEQ multiplex PCR, and TCRdb kept only the in-frame ones, dropping some. The table has 300,000 to 400,000 clones, around 88% seen once; the top ten hold about 2.7%. The sample was peripheral blood. The receptor set was obtained from a man aged 30 to 45 with active or convalescent COVID-19. Both conserved end residues are part of each CDR3. The D gene is left open where the match is weak. Not every row has a clone size; where given, it reads once, few, many or a size class.

d_gene	v_gene	j_gene	abundance	CDR3aa	CDR3nt
TRBD2	TRBV6-4	TRBJ2-7	once	CASSGLANLNEQYF	TGTGCCAGCAGTGGACTAGCGAACCTAAACGAGCAGTACTTC
-	TRBV7-9	TRBJ1-5	once	CASSWTLDQPQHF	TGTGCCAGCAGCTGGACTTTGGATCAGCCCCAGCATTTT
TRBD1	TRBV7-9	TRBJ1-2	-	CASSSSGGRGSYGYTF	TGTGCCAGCAGCTCCAGCGGGGGCAGGGGGTCCTATGGCTACACCTTC
-	TRBV27	TRBJ1-3	-	CASSPNYGNTIYF	TGTGCCAGCAGTCCCAACTACGGAAACACCATATATTTT
TRBD2	TRBV5-5	TRBJ2-7	-	CASSFFSGGSSSYEQYF	TGTGCCAGCAGCTTTTTTAGCGGGGGGTCGAGCTCCTACGAGCAGTACTTC
-	TRBV6-2/TRBV6-3	TRBJ2-7	-	CASSTPSAGNRGEQYF	TGTGCCAGCAGTACCCCCTCCGCGGGGAACCGAGGCGAGCAGTACTTC
-	TRBV18	TRBJ1-1	few	CASSSDSHVTEAFF	TGTGCCAGCTCATCCGACTCCCATGTAACTGAAGCTTTCTTT
-	TRBV4-1	TRBJ1-4	-	CASSQDPGVYEKLFF	TGCGCCAGCAGCCAAGATCCGGGGGTATATGAAAAACTGTTTTTT
TRBD1	TRBV27	TRBJ2-1	few	CASSFGTGGASKEFF	TGTGCCAGCAGTTTCGGGACAGGGGGCGCAAGTAAGGAGTTCTTC
TRBD1	TRBV7-9	TRBJ1-2	once	CASSLADRGGHYGYTF	TGTGCCAGCAGCTTAGCGGACAGGGGAGGGCACTATGGCTACACCTTC
-	TRBV7-2	TRBJ2-7	-	CASTLGGTTYEQYF	TGTGCCAGCACCTTAGGGGGGACAACCTACGAGCAGTACTTC
-	TRBV15	TRBJ2-4	-	CATPRWSGRAKNIQYF	TGTGCCACCCCCCGTTGGAGCGGAAGAGCCAAAAACATTCAGTACTTC
-	TRBV6-5	TRBJ1-1	-	CASSLGGNTEAFF	TGTGCCAGCAGCCTAGGGGGTAACACTGAAGCTTTCTTT
-	TRBV28	TRBJ1-1	-	CASSFWRGEAFF	TGTGCCAGCAGTTTTTGGAGGGGAGAAGCTTTCTTT
-	TRBV2	TRBJ2-2	-	CASRREQKELFF	TGTGCCAGCAGGAGGGAACAAAAGGAGCTGTTTTTT
TRBD1	TRBV6-6	TRBJ1-1	once	CASSPGGQGVGMNTEAFF	TGTGCCAGCAGTCCCGGGGGACAGGGGGTTGGAATGAACACTGAAGCTTTCTTT
-	TRBV19	TRBJ2-1	-	CASSDGTPGVNEQFF	TGTGCCAGTAGTGACGGGACTCCCGGGGTGAATGAGCAGTTCTTC
TRBD1	TRBV11-3	TRBJ2-7	-	CASSFAAGTGPYEQYF	TGTGCCAGCAGCTTCGCCGCCGGGACAGGGCCCTACGAGCAGTACTTC
-	TRBV27	TRBJ1-6	-	CASSPPPRNSPLHF	TGTGCCAGCAGTCCGCCCCCCCGGAATTCACCCCTCCACTTT
-	TRBV19	TRBJ1-1	-	CASAWGPEAFF	TGTGCCAGTGCATGGGGCCCTGAAGCTTTCTTT
-	TRBV1	TRBJ2-1	-	CTSSQVRREINNEQFF	TGCACCAGCAGCCAAGTAAGGAGGGAGATAAACAATGAGCAGTTCTTC
TRBD2	TRBV11-3	TRBJ2-1	-	CASSPWEAGNEQFF	TGTGCCAGCAGCCCCTGGGAAGCGGGGAATGAGCAGTTCTTC
TRBD1	TRBV6-4	TRBJ2-2	-	CASSDLTGSSSGLNTGELFF	TGTGCCAGCAGTGATTTGACAGGGTCCTCGAGCGGATTGAACACCGGGGAGCTGTTTTTT
-	TRBV7-2	TRBJ2-7	-	CASSPERSSYEQYF	TGTGCCAGCAGCCCCGAGCGGAGCTCCTACGAGCAGTACTTC
TRBD1	TRBV4-3	TRBJ2-1	-	CASSHVIRQGKRYNEQFF	TGCGCCAGCAGCCACGTGATAAGACAGGGTAAAAGGTACAATGAGCAGTTCTTC
-	TRBV27	TRBJ2-3	few	CASSLTGTIRGTQYF	TGTGCCAGCAGTTTAACCGGGACTATCAGGGGTACGCAGTATTTT
-	TRBV6-5	TRBJ1-1	-	CASTDRNTEAFF	TGTGCCAGTACCGACAGGAACACTGAAGCTTTCTTT
-	TRBV5-1	TRBJ1-4	-	CASSLGGGTSPNEKLFF	TGCGCCAGCAGCTTGGGGGGCGGGACTTCTCCAAATGAAAAACTGTTTTTT